The present TCR beta chain was sequenced within a study of T cells after yellow fever vaccination. Study summary: Each low-cell-number fraction was prepared by means of SMART-Seq v4 Ultra Low Input. Whole-study findings and limits: Clones that expanded after primary vaccination mostly reappeared after the booster (96% CD4, approximately 89% CD8). A weaker but faster secondary response was observed, peaking on day 5 versus 15.

In making TCR cDNA, 5'RACE template switching added a universal primer site and UMIs to it. TCRdb itself ran the 5' RACE reads through MiXCR, one entry per CDR3 protein. The sample comprises tens of thousands of distinct CDR3 sequences, about 7.3% of which are singletons, and around 29% rests with the top ten. This clonotype was observed at least ten times. The antigen remains undetermined. Trimming cost V 1 base and J 8 bases; bases outside gene matches: 2. This CDR3 has 13 residues. The sample here was CD8+ T cells sorted from PBMCs, taken less than 11 days after the first yellow fever vaccination. The clonotype was recovered from a man between 18 and 29 years old who received the YFV17D yellow fever vaccine. The gene calls are TRBV12-3 or TRBV12-4 and TRBJ2-1; 7 bases align to TRBD2. CDR3 nucleotide sequence: TGTGCCAGCAGTTTAGTAGGGAGGGATGAGCAGTTCTTC. This codes for CASSLVGRDEQFF.